This T cell receptor (beta chain) stems from a study of T cell responses to AZD1222 COVID-19 vaccine (dated by TCRdb to about 2021). Some background on the complete study: Because spike-specific TCR depth and breadth did not differ between the two schedules, AZD1222 recipients who got a second dose at roughly 4 weeks were pooled with those who got a second dose at roughly 12 weeks. Trial participants were enrolled by age into subgroups of 18-55, 56-69 and 70-plus years, and 148, 28 and 57 TCR-sequenced participants, respectively, were included in these subgroups. A total of 233 trial participants underwent TCR sequencing, of whom 200 to 220 received two doses of AZD1222 and about 25 received two doses of the MenACWY control vaccine.

Remarks on this clone: What this receptor recognizes is not known. Per-base qualities were not stored, and no clone one base away is much larger.

The CDR3 regions of human TCRbeta chains were analyzed by immunosequencing. In the original analysis: Repertoire TCRs were matched against a reference library of SARS-CoV-2-specific TCRs generated with the MIRA antigen-specificity platform. Breadth meant the fraction of unique TCRs that were SARS-CoV-2-associated, whereas depth meant the fraction of total T cells that were SARS-CoV-2-associated. Using the MIRA data, each spike-specific TCR was mapped to the spike region that the TCR reacts to and placed in a CD4 or CD8 class. Log10-transformed breadth and depth values were compared by one-way ANOVA with Sidak's multiple comparisons tests. Held by TCRdb, this immuneACCESS table contains in-frame sequences only and omits some clones. Under half of the omission traces to an unresolved V gene where checked; the cause of the rest is unknown. The DNA was the basis for D and trimming; V, J and clone size are from that table. Present in this sample are about 210,000 clones, roughly 92% of which were seen just once. Of the sample, over 1% falls within the top ten clones.

CDR1 and CDR2 are drawn from the germline V gene (reference sequence): LGHDT, YNNKEL. From cysteine to phenylalanine, the CDR3 is 15 amino acids long. Of the read, only the CDR3 DNA is kept; its 45 bases are in frame from base 1. Trimming at the junction amounts to 0 bases on V and 2 bases on J, and the germline ends lie 8 bases apart. Overall study outcomes, separate from this receptor: The whole spike protein was spanned by vaccine-associated CD4 TCRs, and dominant responses were seen in regions 160-218 and 743-854. A significant rise in spike-specific TCR breadth and depth was observed after two AZD1222 doses relative to day 0 and relative to MenACWY recipients. No day 14 peak-response samples were available, so repertoires were characterized only after the peak T cell response. Most participants were white British and females outnumbered males, and the authors suggested that clonal diversity may have been underestimated. Epitopes outside the regions mutated in the B.1.351 and B.1.1.7 variants were reportedly recognized by nearly half of the unique spike-specific TCRs. Conclusions about previously exposed vaccinees are limited, since just a handful of AZD1222 recipients were seropositive for SARS-CoV-2 at baseline. In the small 56-69-year group, the increase in depth fell short of significance, most likely because of low power.

The time point tag for this specimen amounts to: baseline before first vaccination. Samples from vaccinated people were obtained from the UK trials COV001 and COV002, which included a single-blind randomized controlled phase 2/3 trial of AZD1222 (ChAdOx1 nCoV-19) in healthy adults. Trial participant PBMC samples were collected at day 0 and day 28 after the second dose for TCRbeta chain sequencing. The clonotype comes from an adult in good health. The chain is made from TRBV3-1 (or the pseudogene TRBV3-2) and TRBJ1-3; the D gene assignment is ambiguous. The sample consisted of peripheral blood, taken on day 0 of AZD1222 vaccination. The nucleotides read TGTGCCAGCAGCCAAGATCCCACAGCTGGAAACACCATATATTTT. The encoded protein is CASSQDPTAGNTIYF.